These 20 T cell receptor beta chains were sequenced from one sample in a study of blood T cells in healthy people across ages. Primers used in a second PCR of about 6 to 12 cycles were a sample-barcoded 5' primer and a J-beta primer mix. TCRdb passed the 5' RACE reads through MiXCR, listing each CDR3 protein once. The data contain about 760,000 distinct CDR3 sequences, roughly 25% of them singletons. The sample was also linked to a second study, of T cells of mothers and their children.

The source material was blood. These receptors were collected from a boy between 10 and 17 years old in good health.

The V gene is TRBV5-6, the J gene TRBJ2-7, with TRBD2 matching over 8 bases. V dropped 1 base and J dropped 7; count of bases not matched to a gene: 10. CDR3 length equals 15 residues. CDR1 and CDR2 (germline): SGHDT, YYEEEE. CDR3 residues: CASSLLRLASQEQYF. CDR3 in DNA: TGTGCCAGCAGCTTGTTGCGACTAGCGTCCCAAGAGCAGTACTTC.

This clonotype was seen more than once but under ten times. DNA of the CDR3: TGCAGTGCCTGGGGACAGGGAGGGGAGACCCAGTACTTC. Translation: CSAWGQGGETQYF. The V call is TRBV20-1, the J call TRBJ2-5; TRBD1 matches at 9 bases. J was trimmed by 5 bases and V by 6 bases; bases with no gene match: 7. CDR3 size: 13 residues. Per the germline V gene, CDR1 is DFQATT and CDR2 is SNEGSKA (reference sequence).

The rearrangement links TRBV19 to TRBJ1-2; D might be TRBD1 (6 bases). Trimming removed 6 bases at V and 3 bases at J, with 11 bases between. This CDR3 region has 13 residues. Looked up from germline, CDR1 is LNHDA and CDR2 is SQIVND (reference sequence). Here the CDR3 DNA reads TGTGCCAGTAGCCCGGACAGTTACTATGGCTACACCTTC. Protein product: CASSPDSYYGYTF.

CDR3 in amino acids: CASSQSRDRYYEQYF. CDR3 nucleotides: TGCGCCAGCAGCCAATCCCGGGACAGGTACTACGAGCAGTACTTC. The chain has TRBV4-1 and TRBJ2-7; 8 bases are shared with TRBD1. V lost 2 bases, J lost 3 bases, and 6 bases stayed unmatched. Germline CDR1 reads MGHRA; CDR2 reads YSYEKL. The CDR3 totals 15 residues.

The V call is TRBV4-1, the J call TRBJ2-2; 8 nucleotides agree with TRBD2. CDR3 length: 17 residues. Germline V lookup: CDR1 MGHRA, CDR2 YSYEKL. The trim removed 0 bases at V and 3 bases at J, leaving 6 bases unmatched. The CDR3 nucleotides read TGCGCCAGCAGCCAAGAATACAGCGGGAGATACACCGGGGAGCTGTTTTTT. As protein: CASSQEYSGRYTGELFF.

This clonotype was picked up a small number of times. This chain uses TRBV29-1 with TRBJ1-1; TRBD1 might be the D (6 bases). Germline CDR1 reads SQVTM; CDR2 reads ANQGSEA. The V end was cut by 3 bases, the J end by 2 bases, with 10 bases between. CDR3 size: 13 residues. The CDR3 DNA reads as TGCAGCGTTGAGCGGGGGGCAAACACTGAAGCTTTCTTT. Amino acid sequence: CSVERGANTEAFF.

This clonotype turned up a few times. This chain's CDR3 is CASSQVTAATNEKLFF. Here the CDR3 DNA reads TGTGCCAGCAGCCAAGTAACGGCTGCAACTAATGAAAAACTGTTTTTT. This sequence joins TRBV14 and TRBJ1-4, with D uncertain. The germline gives CDR1 SGHDN, CDR2 FVKESK. This CDR3 contains 16 residues. Trimming shortened V by 1 base and J by 0 bases, and 9 bases separated the two germline ends.

This chain uses TRBV9 with TRBJ2-3; D is perhaps TRBD1 (6 bases). V lost 3 bases and J lost 6, with 20 bases in between. Germline CDR1 SGDLS, CDR2 YYNGEE. This CDR3 has 16 residues. The CDR3 loop is CASSDDIRDIMDTQYF. The CDR3 DNA reads as TGTGCCAGCAGCGACGACATCCGGGACATCATGGATACGCAGTATTTT.

The chain links TRBV5-1 to TRBJ1-2, with a weak D call TRBD1 (6 bases). This CDR3 contains 13 residues. Per germline, CDR1 SGHRS and CDR2 YFSETQ. Trimming removed 6 bases at V and 5 bases at J, with 14 bases between. DNA for the CDR3: TGCGCCAGCAACTGGACGGACAGTTATGGCTACACCTTC. Translated: CASNWTDSYGYTF.

This rearrangement joins TRBV3-1 to TRBJ2-1; 10 bases match TRBD1. Germline V gene data show CDR1 as LGHDT and CDR2 as YNNKEL (reference sequence). CDR3 length equals 15 residues. V trimming: 3 bases; J trimming: 6 bases; junction bases outside the gene matches: 5. Here the CDR3 reads CASSQWDRGANEQFF. CDR3 bases: TGTGCCAGCAGCCAGTGGGACAGGGGAGCCAATGAGCAGTTCTTC.

This clonotype was counted a few times. The V gene is TRBV4-1, the J gene TRBJ2-4; 10 positions match TRBD1. Trimming removed 5 bases from V and 6 bases from J; junction bases left unmatched: 4. CDR3 length equals 14 residues. Germline CDR1 reads MGHRA; CDR2 reads YSYEKL. CDR3 sequence (DNA): TGCGCCAGCAGCTCCGGGACAGGGGCAAACATTCAGTACTTC. Residues: CASSSGTGANIQYF.

The chain combines TRBV7-6 with TRBJ1-4, with D unresolved. The germline V and J ends were trimmed by 0 bases and 4 bases, with 12 bases remaining between them. The CDR3 loop spans 16 amino acids. Germline V gene sequence: CDR1 SGHVS, CDR2 FNYEAQ. The CDR3 protein is CASSLAFGGINEKLFF. The DNA for the CDR3 is TGTGCCAGCAGCTTAGCGTTTGGCGGGATTAATGAAAAACTGTTTTTT.

CDR3 DNA: TGTGCCAGCAGTCGCTCATTGGTGAATGAGCAGTTCTTC. Its protein is CASSRSLVNEQFF. The rearrangement joins TRBV6-2 or TRBV6-3 to TRBJ2-1; D is ambiguous. This CDR3 is 13 amino acids long. V lost 5 bases, J lost 7 bases, and 12 bases lay in between. Germline CDR1 and CDR2: MNHEY and SVGEGT.

The chain employs TRBV21-1 and TRBJ2-5; the D call TRBD2 from the table was never checked on the DNA. TRBV21-1 is a documented pseudogene. This CDR3 has 15 amino acids. CDR3 loop: CASSSGGRFQETQYF. In DNA form, the CDR3 reads TGTGCCAGCAGCTCGGGAGGTAGATTCCAAGAGACCCAGTACTTC.

This chain joins TRBV3-1 and TRBJ1-1; D gene uncertain. CDR1 and CDR2 (germline): LGHDT, YNNKEL (reference sequence). The CDR3 has 11 residues. V was trimmed by 2 bases and J by 7 bases, leaving 5 bases between them. CDR3 nucleotide sequence: TGTGCCAGCAGCCAAAAGGGTGAAGCTTTCTTT. Its protein is CASSQKGEAFF.

The V gene is TRBV28, the J gene TRBJ2-1; 8 positions match TRBD1. The CDR3 totals 16 residues. The V gene's germline CDR1 is MDHEN and CDR2 SYDVKM. Trimming at V came to 5 bases and at J to 2 bases, leaving 8 bases not matched to a gene. CDR3 residues: CASSPFAGGPYNEQFF. As DNA, the CDR3 is TGTGCCAGCAGTCCGTTTGCAGGGGGCCCCTACAATGAGCAGTTCTTC.

This clonotype has more than one count but fewer than ten. The V and J genes are TRBV9 and TRBJ2-5; 10 bases are shared with TRBD1. Germline CDR1 is SGDLS and CDR2 is YYNGEE. The junction had 3 bases not matched to a gene; V was cut back by 3 bases and J by 4 bases. The CDR3 sequence is 14 residues long. The CDR3 bases are TGTGCCAGCAGCGCTTGGACAGGGGGAGAGACCCAGTACTTC. This encodes CASSAWTGGETQYF.

In its sample, this clonotype was seen a few times. The genes are TRBV6-5 and TRBJ2-2; the D is unclear. The CDR3 has 15 amino acids. Germline V CDR1 and CDR2: MNHEY, SVGAGI. V was shortened by 0 bases and J by 2 bases, with 7 bases between the two germline ends. CDR3 sequence (DNA): TGTGCCAGCAGTTACTCCCCCAAAAACACCGGGGAGCTGTTTTTT. Amino acid sequence: CASSYSPKNTGELFF.

The V and J genes are TRBV20-1 and TRBJ2-1, with 14 bases matching TRBD2. The CDR3 contains 17 residues. The germline gives CDR1 DFQATT, CDR2 SNEGSKA (reference sequence). The J segment lost 8 bases and the V segment lost 0 bases, leaving 9 bases of the junction unmatched. The CDR3 nucleotides read TGCAGTGCTAGAGATCTACAGGGACTAGCGGGAGTCTATGAGCAGTTCTTC. Its protein product is CSARDLQGLAGVYEQFF.

The gene calls are TRBV28 and TRBJ2-2, with 7 bases that match TRBD1. Losses at the gene ends were 7 bases for V and 2 bases for J; bases not matched to a gene: 7. Germline V lookup: CDR1 MDHEN, CDR2 SYDVKM. This CDR3 has 15 residues. The CDR3 DNA reads TGTGCCAGCACCTTGACAGGGATTAACACCGGGGAGCTGTTTTTT. Its protein product is CASTLTGINTGELFF. The full variable domain, completed using reference TRBV28 and TRBJ2-2, is DVKVTQSSRYLVKRTGEKVFLECVQDMDHENMFWYRQDPGLGLRLIYFSYDVKMKEKGDIPEGYSVSREKKERFSLILESASTNQTSMYLCASTLTGINTGELFFGEGSRLTVL.